This T cell receptor (beta chain) came from a study of Graves' ophthalmopathy and Graves' hyperthyroidism. Germline lookup yields CDR1 MDHEN and CDR2 SYDVKM. V was trimmed by 4 bases and J by 4 bases, leaving 11 bases between them. The CDR3 loop spans 14 amino acids. The authors amplified TCR beta CDR3 regions, and they did so from RNA transcripts for repertoire sequencing. HTBI primers primed a first-round RT-PCR, and a second-round multiplex PCR followed. TCRdb recomputed calls from the multiplex PCR reads with MiXCR, one row per CDR3 protein. This sample has over a million distinct CDR3 sequences, with 35% to 40% found just once. Findings and limits, study-wide: The majority of expanded thyroid clonotypes above 0.001 frequency also occurred in blood.

Concerning this clonotype: Its specificity is unknown.

The sequence derives from an adult man with Graves' hyperthyroidism. The source material was peripheral blood or thyroid tissue (not recorded which). The chain uses TRBV28 and TRBJ1-5; the D is unclear. This CDR3 reads CASSSVGRNQPQHF. CDR3 in DNA: TGTGCCAGCAGTTCGGTTGGGAGAAATCAGCCCCAGCATTTT. Filled out from reference TRBV28 and TRBJ1-5, the complete variable domain reads DVKVTQSSRYLVKRTGEKVFLECVQDMDHENMFWYRQDPGLGLRLIYFSYDVKMKEKGDIPEGYSVSREKKERFSLILESASTNQTSMYLCASSSVGRNQPQHFGDGTRLSIL.